This TCR beta chain was obtained from a study of OX40 agonist ivuxolimab in advanced cancers. TCRdb keeps only in-frame clones here, not all; method: immunoSEQ multiplex PCR. Of about 120,000 clones listed, roughly 95% were seen once; the top ten hold approximately 0.15%. J was trimmed by 9 bases and V by 3 bases; bases with no gene match: 7. CDR3 length equals 14 residues. CDR1 and CDR2 (germline): SGHDT, YYEEEE. The TCR originated in an adult with an advanced solid tumor such as melanoma, head and neck, liver or kidney cancer. Specimen: CD4+ or CD8+ T cells sorted from blood, collected in a trial of the OX40 agonist ivuxolimab. The rearrangement joins TRBV5-6 to TRBJ2-7; 12 positions agree with TRBD1. For the CDR3, the DNA is TGTGCCAGCAGCTCCGACGGGACAGGGGGCGCGCAGTACTTC. Translation gives CASSSDGTGGAQYF.